This TCR beta chain comes out of a study of type 1 regulatory T cells. Study at large: This in vitro CD4 product, T-allo10, is enriched for Tr1 cells and alloantigen-specific. The study's findings and limits: Tr1 cells had a more restricted TCR repertoire than non-Tr1 cells.

TCRdb itself ran the reads through MiXCR, one entry per CDR3 protein. The sample includes about 71,000 distinct CDR3 sequences, about a fifth of them seen just once. The germline V and J ends were trimmed by 4 bases and 8 bases, with 15 bases remaining between them. The CDR3 runs to 14 residues. Per germline, CDR1 KGHSH and CDR2 LQKENI. Comments on this clonotype: Its antigen is undetermined.

The V gene is TRBV18, the J gene TRBJ2-1; either TRBD1 or TRBD2 may supply D (5 bases each). The sequence was obtained from a human donor in good health. The sample comprised cultured type 1 regulatory T (Tr1) cells, either the whole culture or a sorted fraction (not recorded which). This CDR3 reads CASSLAIRGDEQFF. The CDR3 DNA sequence: TGTGCCAGCTCACTAGCGATAAGGGGAGATGAGCAGTTCTTC. Variable domain in full (rest from reference TRBV18 and TRBJ2-1): NAGVMQNPRHLVRRRGQEARLRCSPMKGHSHVYWYRQLPEEGLKFMVYLQKENIIDESGMPKERFSAEFPKEGPSILRIQQVVRGDSAAYFCASSLAIRGDEQFFGPGTRLTVL.